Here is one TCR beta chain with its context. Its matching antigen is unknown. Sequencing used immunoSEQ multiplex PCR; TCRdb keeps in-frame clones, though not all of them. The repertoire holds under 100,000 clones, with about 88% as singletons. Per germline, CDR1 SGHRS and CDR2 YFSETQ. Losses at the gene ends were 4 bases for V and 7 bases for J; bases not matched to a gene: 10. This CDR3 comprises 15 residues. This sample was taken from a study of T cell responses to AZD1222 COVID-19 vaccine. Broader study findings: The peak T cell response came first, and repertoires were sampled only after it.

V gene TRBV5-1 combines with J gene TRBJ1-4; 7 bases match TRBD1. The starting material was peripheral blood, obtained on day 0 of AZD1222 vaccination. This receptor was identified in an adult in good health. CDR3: CASSRLTGASEKLFF. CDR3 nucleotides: TGCGCCAGCAGCCGCCTCACAGGGGCAAGTGAAAAACTGTTTTTT.